In its sample, the clone carrying this T cell receptor beta chain was seen once. This entry belongs to a study of a mutant IDH1 vaccine in newly diagnosed glioma. Documented time point: baseline, week 1 (first vaccination visit). Treatment given: pre-vaccination baseline after standard-of-care therapy. TCRdb's copy holds only in-frame clones and misses some; the assay was immunoSEQ multiplex PCR. The repertoire holds about 92,000 clones, about 83% seen once, with approximately 7.4% in the top ten. In germline, CDR1 is MNHEY, CDR2 SVGAGI. The CDR3 is 13 residues long. V dropped 5 bases and J dropped 6 bases, with 11 bases sitting between them.

Sample: PBMCs, taken from a glioma patient treated with radiotherapy, temozolomide or both. The J gene is TRBJ2-1, the V gene TRBV6-5, with D tentatively TRBD1 or TRBD2 (5 bases each). This clonotype originated in a woman aged 45 to 65 with glioma. The CDR3 spells CASSKPGGNEQFF. The CDR3, as DNA: TGTGCCAGCAGTAAGCCTGGGGGCAATGAGCAGTTCTTC.